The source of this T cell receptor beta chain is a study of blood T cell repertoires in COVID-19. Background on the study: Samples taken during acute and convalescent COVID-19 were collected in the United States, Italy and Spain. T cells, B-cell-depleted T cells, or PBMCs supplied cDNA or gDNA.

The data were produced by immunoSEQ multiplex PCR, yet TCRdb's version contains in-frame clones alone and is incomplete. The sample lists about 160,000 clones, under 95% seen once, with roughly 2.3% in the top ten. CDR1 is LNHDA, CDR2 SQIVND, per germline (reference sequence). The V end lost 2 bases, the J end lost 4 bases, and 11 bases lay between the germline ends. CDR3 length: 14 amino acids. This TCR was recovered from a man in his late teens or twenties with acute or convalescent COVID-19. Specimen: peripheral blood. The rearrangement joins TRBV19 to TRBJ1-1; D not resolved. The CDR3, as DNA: TGTGCCAGTAGTATATCCGGGTTGGGCACTGAAGCTTTCTTT. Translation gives CASSISGLGTEAFF.